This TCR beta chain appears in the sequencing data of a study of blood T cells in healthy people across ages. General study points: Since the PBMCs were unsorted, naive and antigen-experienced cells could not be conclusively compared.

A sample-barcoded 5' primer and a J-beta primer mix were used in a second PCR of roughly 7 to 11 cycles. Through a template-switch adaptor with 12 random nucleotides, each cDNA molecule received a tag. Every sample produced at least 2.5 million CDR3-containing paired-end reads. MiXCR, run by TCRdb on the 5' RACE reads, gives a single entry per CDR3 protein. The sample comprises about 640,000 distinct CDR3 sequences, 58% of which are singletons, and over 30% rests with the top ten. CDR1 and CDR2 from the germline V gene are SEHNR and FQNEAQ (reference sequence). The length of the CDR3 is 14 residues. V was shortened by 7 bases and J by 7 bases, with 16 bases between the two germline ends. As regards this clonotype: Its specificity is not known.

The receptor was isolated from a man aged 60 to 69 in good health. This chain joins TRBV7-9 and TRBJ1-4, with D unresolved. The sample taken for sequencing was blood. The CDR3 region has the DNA TGTGCCAGCAACCGTAACGGGGATGGTGAAAAACTGTTTTTT. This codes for CASNRNGDGEKLFF.